This TCR beta chain was recorded in a study of T cells in Graves' hyperthyroidism and ophthalmopathy. Study outcomes and limitations: Blood also carried most thyroid clonotypes expanded above 0.001.

This clonotype was counted a few times. Its antigen is undetermined. The CDR3 has 12 residues. Germline CDR1 KGHDR, CDR2 SFDVKD. Trimming shortened V by 6 bases and J by 6 bases, and 7 bases separated the two germline ends. TCR beta CDR3 sequences were amplified from RNA transcripts. TCR CDR3 regions were first amplified by RT-PCR with HTBI primers. TCRdb ran MiXCR on the multiplex PCR reads and lists one entry per CDR3 protein. Found here are about 560,000 distinct CDR3 sequences, around a sixth of them singletons; the top ten hold 6.5% to 8%. A lack of ophthalmopathy progression within 18 months defined stable Graves' hyperthyroidism.

The receptor's source is a woman in her 30s with Graves' hyperthyroidism. V is TRBV24-1 and J is TRBJ2-2; D gene unclear. Sequenced: blood. For the CDR3, the DNA is TGTGCCACCAGTTACCCATCCGGGGAGCTGTTTTTT. Encoded protein: CATSYPSGELFF.